Below, 32 T cell receptor beta chains from the same sample are listed, as sequenced in a study of blood T cell repertoires in COVID-19. Profiling relied on immunoSEQ multiplex PCR, and the TCRdb table lists in-frame clones only, not all of them. The sample carries around 92,000 clones, around 86% recorded once. What was sequenced was peripheral blood. The receptors come from a human donor in a cohort sampled during active COVID-19.

The chain uses TRBV23-1 and TRBJ1-3; TRBD1 matches at 8 bases. TRBV23-1 is assigned to the ORF class and has an uncertain function. Trimming at V came to 8 bases and at J to 3 bases, leaving 6 bases not matched to a gene. The CDR3 sequence is 14 residues long. The CDR3 DNA reads TGCGCCAGCGGATCACAGGGGGGTGGAAACACCATATATTTT. Translation: CASGSQGGGNTIYF.

This chain uses TRBV5-1 with TRBJ2-5; D is possibly TRBD2 (7 bases). The CDR3 consists of 16 residues. V was pared by 3 bases and J by 1 base, with 16 bases between. Germline CDR1 reads SGHRS; CDR2 reads YFSETQ. The CDR3 here is CASSSGGGGIQETQYF. In nucleotides, the CDR3 is TGCGCCAGCAGCTCGGGGGGCGGGGGAATCCAAGAGACCCAGTACTTC.

This sequence joins TRBV12-3 or TRBV12-4 and TRBJ2-7; D unclear. V shed 5 bases and J shed 6 bases, with 14 bases lying between them. CDR3 length equals 13 residues. The CDR3 here is CASSPRLRSEQYF. In nucleotides, the CDR3 is TGTGCCAGCAGTCCCCGCCTTCGGTCCGAGCAGTACTTC.

The chain links TRBV6-1 to TRBJ2-7, with D tentatively TRBD1 (6 bases). Trimming took 1 base from V and 3 from J, leaving 22 bases between them. The CDR3 sequence is 18 residues long. Germline V gives CDR1 MNHNS, CDR2 SASEGT. The CDR3 DNA sequence: TGTGCCAGCAGTGAAGGAGTGGGGGCCCCCTCCATCCGCTACGAGCAGTACTTC. This encodes CASSEGVGAPSIRYEQYF.

CDR3 amino acids: CASSLASGINEQFF. In nucleotides, the CDR3 is TGTGCCAGCAGCTTAGCTAGCGGGATCAATGAGCAGTTCTTC. The chain links TRBV7-8 to TRBJ2-1; 8 bases line up with TRBD2. The CDR3 has 14 amino acids. The germline V gene encodes CDR1 SGHVS and CDR2 FQNEAQ. V lost 0 bases, J lost 6 bases, and 1 base stayed unmatched.

The chain recombines TRBV6-4 with TRBJ2-1, with 9 nucleotides matching TRBD1. This CDR3 comprises 16 residues. V lost 4 bases and J lost 5; bases outside the gene matches: 9. Looked up from germline, CDR1 is MRHNA and CDR2 is SNTAGT. This CDR3 reads CASSVAPGQGNNEQFF. CDR3 nucleotides: TGTGCCAGCAGTGTCGCTCCGGGACAGGGAAACAATGAGCAGTTCTTC.

The V call is TRBV5-1, the J call TRBJ2-3; D is ambiguous. Germline values: CDR1 SGHRS, CDR2 YFSETQ. V was cut by 0 bases and J by 4 bases, with 9 bases left in between. The CDR3 sequence is 14 residues long. In DNA form, the CDR3 reads TGCGCCAGCAGCTTGGCCTCGACTTCAGATACGCAGTATTTT. This translates into CASSLASTSDTQYF.

The chain combines TRBV7-3 with TRBJ2-1, with D possibly matching TRBD1 (5 bases). CDR1 SGHTA and CDR2 FQGTGA come from the germline V gene. With 3 bases removed from V and 6 bases from J, the gap between germline ends came to 9 bases. CDR3 size: 13 residues. In DNA, the CDR3 is TGTGCCAGCAGCTTTACGCAGGGCAATGAGCAGTTCTTC. It codes for CASSFTQGNEQFF.

The V call is TRBV6-5, the J call TRBJ2-7; TRBD2 agrees at 7 bases. Germline assignment: CDR1 MNHEY and CDR2 SVGAGI. The ends lost 5 bases at V and 2 bases at J; junction bases unmatched: 9. This CDR3 has 15 residues. Here the CDR3 reads CASSQPGGGPYEQYF. The CDR3 nucleotides are TGTGCCAGCAGTCAACCGGGGGGAGGACCCTACGAGCAGTACTTC.

This chain links TRBV5-7 with TRBJ2-7; 7 bases align to TRBD1. TRBV5-7 is marked as an open reading frame, function uncertain. V lost 4 bases to trimming and J lost 1 base; unmatched junction nucleotides: 5. The CDR3 contains 14 residues. CDR3 DNA sequence: TGTGCCAGCAGCGGGGACAGAGAATCCTACGAGCAGTACTTC. This encodes CASSGDRESYEQYF.

The chain carries TRBV5-6 and TRBJ2-5; maybe TRBD2 (6 bases). The CDR3 contains 14 residues. Per the germline V gene, CDR1 is SGHDT and CDR2 is YYEEEE. V was clipped by 2 bases and J by 5 bases, with 13 bases between them. CDR3 bases: TGTGCCAGCAGCTTCGGAGGGGTTGGGGAGACCCAGTACTTC. Protein: CASSFGGVGETQYF.

J is TRBJ2-2 and V is TRBV20-1, with 9 bases aligning to TRBD2. CDR1 is DFQATT and CDR2 is SNEGSKA in the germline V gene (reference sequence). V was clipped by 6 bases and J by 7 bases; unmatched bases: 9. The CDR3 sequence is 14 residues long. CDR3 bases: TGCAGTGCCAGTAGCGGGAGTTTTGTCGGGGAGCTGTTTTTT. Its protein is CSASSGSFVGELFF.

This chain joins TRBV29-1 and TRBJ2-1; D gene ambiguous. The V end lost 4 bases, the J end lost 0 bases, and 7 bases lay between the germline ends. The CDR3 is made up of 13 amino acids. In germline, CDR1 is SQVTM, CDR2 ANQGSEA. The CDR3 bases are TGCAGCGTTGCCGAGAGCTCCTACAATGAGCAGTTCTTC. Translating it yields CSVAESSYNEQFF.

For this clone: Other nucleotide sequences from this sample produce the same CDR3. The rearrangement links TRBV27 to TRBJ1-6, with D unresolved. Germline V lookup: CDR1 MNHEY, CDR2 SMNVEV (reference sequence). The V and J ends lost 5 bases and 0 bases respectively, with 5 bases between them. The CDR3 has 14 residues. The CDR3 DNA is TGTGCCAGCAGTCGCAGCTCCTATAATTCACCCCTCCACTTT. The encoded protein is CASSRSSYNSPLHF.

This clone was picked up a small number of times. The chain is built from TRBV18 and TRBJ1-2; D not certain. CDR1 KGHSH and CDR2 LQKENI come from the germline V gene. This CDR3 spans 12 amino acids. V was shortened by 3 bases and J by 7 bases, with 9 bases between the two germline ends. The CDR3 DNA follows: TGTGCCAGCTCACCTACGGGAAGTGGCTACACCTTC. Translating it yields CASSPTGSGYTF.

V usage is TRBV5-1 and J usage is TRBJ2-5, with TRBD2 matching 13 bases. The trim removed 1 base at V and 3 bases at J, leaving 3 bases unmatched. CDR3 length equals 16 residues. Germline assignment: CDR1 SGHRS and CDR2 YFSETQ. Here the CDR3 reads CASSLLGLAGEETQYF. CDR3 DNA sequence: TGCGCCAGCAGCTTGTTAGGACTAGCGGGGGAAGAGACCCAGTACTTC.

V gene TRBV10-3 combines with J gene TRBJ1-3; TRBD1 might be the D (6 bases). The CDR3 extends over 13 amino acids. The germline gives CDR1 ENHRY, CDR2 SYGVKD. Trimming pared 8 bases from V and 0 bases from J, leaving 8 bases between. The chain's CDR3 is CAIQGSSGNTIYF. For the CDR3, the DNA is TGTGCCATCCAGGGGAGCTCTGGAAACACCATATATTTT.

The chain uses TRBV7-9 and TRBJ2-7; 8 bases agree with TRBD1. This CDR3 is 14 amino acids long. Per germline, CDR1 SEHNR and CDR2 FQNEAQ (reference sequence). J gave up 5 bases and V 5 bases, and 8 bases lay outside the gene matches. CDR3 DNA sequence: TGTGCCAGCAGCCCAGGGACAGGTAACAACGAGCAGTACTTC. It specifies CASSPGTGNNEQYF.

The chain couples TRBV11-3 to TRBJ1-1; no definite D call. The V and J ends lost 1 base and 1 base respectively, with 4 bases between them. This CDR3 is 13 amino acids long. The V gene's germline CDR1 is SGHNT and CDR2 YENEEA. This CDR3 reads CASSLGANTEAFF. The CDR3, as DNA: TGTGCCAGCAGCTTAGGGGCGAACACTGAAGCTTTCTTT.

The chain has TRBV9 and TRBJ2-3; TRBD1 might be the D (5 bases). The length of the CDR3 is 15 residues. The germline V and J ends were trimmed by 7 bases and 0 bases, with 15 bases remaining between them. Per germline, CDR1 SGDLS and CDR2 YYNGEE. In DNA form, the CDR3 reads TGTGCCAGCCGGCAGGGCATTTCTAGCACAGATACGCAGTATTTT. Its protein product is CASRQGISSTDTQYF. Based on the CDR3 plus reference TRBV9 and TRBJ2-3, the full variable domain is DSGVTQTPKHLITATGQRVTLRCSPRSGDLSVYWYQQSLDQGLQFLIQYYNGEERAKGNILERFSAQQFPDLHSELNLSSLELGDSALYFCASRQGISSTDTQYFGPGTRLTVL.

The chain recombines TRBV10-2 with TRBJ2-5; TRBD1 matches 8 bases. The CDR3 covers 16 residues. V lost 0 bases, J lost 2 bases, and 5 bases stayed unmatched. Germline-derived CDR1 and CDR2 are WSHSY and SAAADI. The CDR3 DNA is TGCGCCAGCAGTGAGTCAAGGCGGGACAGGCAAGAGACCCAGTACTTC. Its protein product is CASSESRRDRQETQYF.

The chain combines TRBV4-3 with TRBJ2-7, with 8 bases matching TRBD2. Trimming took 3 bases from V and 2 from J; bases not matched to a gene: 15. The CDR3 is 18 residues long. CDR1 is LGHNA and CDR2 is YSLEER in the germline V gene. The CDR3 here is CASSQALGGGERAYEQYF. The CDR3 DNA follows: TGCGCCAGCAGCCAGGCCCTCGGGGGGGGCGAGCGGGCCTACGAGCAGTACTTC.

The count of this clone is one. The J gene is TRBJ2-1, the V gene TRBV7-9; 10 positions match TRBD2. Germline V CDR1 and CDR2: SEHNR, FQNEAQ (reference sequence). The CDR3 is 15 amino acids. The V and J ends lost 1 base and 8 bases, in that order; junction bases with no gene match: 5. CDR3 coding DNA: TGTGCCAGCAGCTTAGATAGCGGGAGGATCCATGAGCAGTTCTTC. As protein: CASSLDSGRIHEQFF.

V is TRBV21-1 and J is TRBJ2-5; TRBD2, as called in the table, went unchecked against the DNA. TRBV21-1 is annotated as a pseudogene. The CDR3 has 15 amino acids. The CDR3 DNA is TGTGCCAGCACCCCGGTGTGTAGGACTCAAGAGACCCAGTACTTC. This translates into CASTPVCRTQETQYF.

The chain uses TRBV9 and TRBJ2-3; 10 bases map to TRBD2. The CDR3 consists of 15 residues. Germline CDR1 reads SGDLS; CDR2 reads YYNGEE. The junction had 5 bases not matched to a gene; V was cut back by 3 bases and J by 4 bases. The CDR3 DNA is TGTGCCAGCAGCGGTGTAGCGGGAGGAGCAGATACGCAGTATTTT. Amino acid sequence: CASSGVAGGADTQYF. The full variable domain, in which reference TRBV9 and TRBJ2-3 provide the parts outside the CDR3, is DSGVTQTPKHLITATGQRVTLRCSPRSGDLSVYWYQQSLDQGLQFLIQYYNGEERAKGNILERFSAQQFPDLHSELNLSSLELGDSALYFCASSGVAGGADTQYFGPGTRLTVL.

The gene calls are TRBV7-8 and TRBJ2-1; 7 bases fit TRBD2. The germline V gene has CDR1 SGHVS and CDR2 FQNEAQ. This CDR3 has 17 amino acids. The J segment lost 0 bases and the V segment lost 5 bases, leaving 10 bases of the junction unmatched. The CDR3, as DNA: TGTGCCAGCAGCGCGCGACCAGCGGGGAGCTCCTACAATGAGCAGTTCTTC. Its translation is CASSARPAGSSYNEQFF.

The chain links TRBV5-1 to TRBJ1-2; 7 bases map to TRBD1. From germline, CDR1 is SGHRS and CDR2 YFSETQ. Trimming took 3 bases from V and 4 from J; bases not matched to a gene: 3. This CDR3 is built from 13 residues. CDR3: CASSSGQLYGYTF. The CDR3 DNA is TGCGCCAGCAGCTCGGGACAGCTCTATGGCTACACCTTC.

The chain recombines TRBV6-2 or TRBV6-3 with TRBJ2-1, with D hard to call. The germline gives CDR1 MNHEY, CDR2 SVGEGT. CDR3 length: 20 amino acids. Between the trimmed V and J ends, which lost 3 bases and 0 bases, there was a span of 24 bases. CDR3 nucleotides: TGTGCCAGCAGTTATTCGGCTAGGCCTAACCCTATGAGCTCCTACAATGAGCAGTTCTTC. The encoded protein is CASSYSARPNPMSSYNEQFF.

The chain links TRBV5-4 to TRBJ2-6; 14 bases agree with TRBD2. V gave up 2 bases and J gave up 2 bases; unmatched junction bases: 3. The CDR3 length is 18 residues. Germline CDR1 is SGHNT and CDR2 is YYREEE (reference sequence). The CDR3 loop is CASSFGGLAGAGANVLTF. The CDR3 DNA reads TGTGCCAGCAGCTTCGGGGGACTAGCGGGGGCTGGGGCCAACGTCCTGACTTTC.

The chain joins TRBV3-1 (or the pseudogene TRBV3-2) to TRBJ2-7, with TRBD1 matching over 10 bases. Germline V CDR1 and CDR2: LGHDT, YNNKEL (reference sequence). With 2 bases clipped from V and 6 bases from J, the junction kept 10 bases outside the gene matches. The length of the CDR3 is 16 residues. CDR3 region: CASSQTPGQGSPEQYF. CDR3 DNA sequence: TGTGCCAGCAGCCAAACCCCGGGACAGGGGTCACCCGAGCAGTACTTC.

This clone was counted only a few times. The rearrangement uses TRBV11-2 and TRBJ2-7; D call uncertain. Germline CDR1 SGHAT, CDR2 FQNNGV. The CDR3 covers 14 residues. Trimming shortened V by 0 bases and J by 3 bases, and 9 bases separated the two germline ends. CDR3 in DNA: TGTGCCAGCAGCTTAGATGGGCAGGTCTACGAGCAGTACTTC. It encodes CASSLDGQVYEQYF.

This chain connects TRBV3-1 (or the pseudogene TRBV3-2) to TRBJ1-1; TRBD1 might be the D (5 bases). Trimming shortened V by 1 base and J by 7 bases, and 10 bases separated the two germline ends. This CDR3 is built from 13 residues. Germline CDR1 and CDR2: LGHDT and YNNKEL (reference sequence). CDR3 coding DNA: TGTGCCAGCAGCCAAGTGGTGGGGGGTGAAGCTTTCTTT. Translating it yields CASSQVVGGEAFF.